Listed below are T cell receptor beta chains from one sample, sequenced in a study of T cells after yellow fever vaccination. TCRdb fed the 5' RACE reads into MiXCR, producing one record per CDR3 protein. The table shows some 290,000 distinct CDR3 sequences, with about 10% occurring only once. Specimen: CD4+ T cells sorted from PBMCs, collected 45 days after the yellow fever booster vaccination. These receptors were collected from a man younger than 35 who received the YFV17D yellow fever vaccine. CDR3s include the opening cysteine and the closing phenylalanine or tryptophan. A D gene is named only where the DNA matches it firmly. Clone size appears in some rows only: once, few, many, or a class for an expanded clone.

14,TRBD2,TRBV28,TRBJ2-7,NA,CASRSSGRTYEQYF,TGTGCCAGCAGAAGTAGCGGGAGAACCTACGAGCAGTACTTC
15,NA,TRBV7-2,TRBJ2-5,many,CASSPSRGHQETQYF,TGTGCCAGCAGCCCATCCCGGGGGCATCAAGAGACCCAGTACTTC
11,NA,TRBV5-1,TRBJ1-2,NA,CASSLTGGYTF,TGCGCCAGCAGCTTGACGGGTGGCTACACCTTC
12,TRBD1,TRBV12-3/TRBV12-4,TRBJ1-2,few,CASSRQGLGYTF,TGTGCCAGCAGTAGACAGGGTCTGGGCTACACCTTC
14,NA,TRBV10-3,TRBJ1-1,many,CAISNVEGLTEAFF,TGTGCCATCAGTAACGTGGAGGGCCTCACTGAAGCTTTCTTT
13,NA,TRBV4-3,TRBJ2-5,many,CASSQGASETQYF,TGCGCCAGCAGCCAAGGTGCTTCGGAGACCCAGTACTTC
17,NA,TRBV6-5,TRBJ1-1,many,CASSYSIAWAGYTEAFF,TGTGCCAGCAGTTACTCGATAGCGTGGGCAGGTTACACTGAAGCTTTCTTT
17,TRBD1,TRBV18,TRBJ1-1,many,CASSVPGQGAGNTEAFF,TGTGCCAGCTCAGTACCGGGACAGGGGGCCGGGAACACTGAAGCTTTCTTT
16,TRBD1,TRBV6-2/TRBV6-3,TRBJ2-7,NA,CASSPGQGSFSYEQYF,TGTGCCAGCAGTCCCGGACAGGGAAGTTTCTCCTACGAGCAGTACTTC
14,TRBD1,TRBV24-1,TRBJ2-5,few,CATSEGQAVETQYF,TGTGCCACCAGTGAGGGACAGGCGGTGGAGACCCAGTACTTC
16,NA,TRBV5-1,TRBJ2-3,NA,CASSSGQDHRTDTQYF,TGCGCCAGCAGCTCGGGGCAGGACCACCGCACAGATACGCAGTATTTT
15,TRBD1,TRBV5-1,TRBJ2-1,few,CASSLAQGAYNEQFF,TGCGCCAGCAGCTTGGCACAGGGGGCCTACAATGAGCAGTTCTTC
14,NA,TRBV19,TRBJ2-7,NA,CASSISGTPHEQYF,TGTGCCAGTAGTATCTCCGGGACTCCCCACGAGCAGTACTTC
14,NA,TRBV11-2,TRBJ2-5,many,CASSLVRGQETQYF,TGTGCCAGCAGCTTAGTCAGGGGCCAAGAGACCCAGTACTTC
14,NA,TRBV3-1,TRBJ1-5,few,CASSQDPGRQPQHF,TGTGCCAGCAGCCAAGATCCAGGGCGGCAGCCCCAGCATTTT
11,NA,TRBV9,TRBJ2-7,NA,CASGSPHEQYF,TGTGCCAGCGGGAGTCCCCACGAGCAGTACTTC
15,TRBD2,TRBV12-3/TRBV12-4,TRBJ2-1,NA,CASSRASGGWGEQFF,TGTGCCAGCAGTAGGGCTAGCGGGGGTTGGGGTGAGCAGTTCTTC
15,NA,TRBV5-4,TRBJ2-2,NA,CASSLASSNTGELFF,TGTGCCAGCAGCTTGGCCTCCAGCAACACCGGGGAGCTGTTTTTT
16,TRBD1,TRBV9,TRBJ1-1,NA,CASSGRQGTPGTEAFF,TGTGCCAGCAGTGGGAGACAGGGGACGCCGGGAACTGAAGCTTTCTTT
14,NA,TRBV6-1,TRBJ1-4,NA,CASSEEGRWEKLFF,TGTGCCAGCAGTGAAGAGGGCAGGTGGGAAAAACTGTTTTTT
15,NA,TRBV12-3/TRBV12-4,TRBJ1-5,NA,CASSLAPGGSQPQHF,TGTGCCAGCAGTTTGGCCCCAGGAGGTTCCCAGCCCCAGCATTTT
17,TRBD2,TRBV6-6,TRBJ2-3,NA,CACGPGGRGASTDTQYF,TGTGCCTGCGGACCGGGCGGGCGGGGGGCGAGCACAGATACGCAGTATTTT
15,TRBD2,TRBV10-3,TRBJ2-7,NA,CAIKSSGASSYEQYF,TGTGCCATCAAGTCTAGCGGGGCTAGCTCCTACGAGCAGTACTTC
14,TRBD2,TRBV20-1,TRBJ2-2,few,CSARDLSGGRELFF,TGCAGTGCTAGAGATCTTAGCGGGGGGCGGGAGCTGTTTTTT
16,NA,TRBV6-1,TRBJ1-5,NA,CASSRMGVNSNQPQHF,TGTGCCAGCAGTAGGATGGGGGTTAATAGCAATCAGCCCCAGCATTTT
15,TRBD2,TRBV7-2,TRBJ2-3,many,CASRASGGAPDTQYF,TGTGCCAGCAGGGCTAGCGGGGGGGCCCCAGATACGCAGTATTTT
16,TRBD1,TRBV6-5,TRBJ2-7,few,CASSRRPGQGLYEQYF,TGTGCCAGCAGCCGTCGACCGGGACAGGGACTCTACGAGCAGTACTTC
15,NA,TRBV5-1,TRBJ1-2,NA,CASSLETEGWIGYTF,TGCGCCAGCAGCTTGGAGACGGAGGGGTGGATCGGCTACACCTTC
15,NA,TRBV27,TRBJ2-3,NA,CASSRSRASTDTQYF,TGTGCCAGCAGTCGCTCAAGAGCCAGCACAGATACGCAGTATTTT
13,NA,TRBV3-1,TRBJ1-2,few,CASRSSDGGRYTF,TGTGCCAGCCGCTCCTCGGACGGCGGGCGCTACACCTTC
14,NA,TRBV11-2,TRBJ1-2,few,CASSSSPRPYGYTF,TGTGCCAGCAGCTCCAGCCCAAGACCCTATGGCTACACCTTC
15,NA,TRBV20-1,TRBJ2-1,few,CSARETGRWLNEQFF,TGCAGTGCTAGGGAAACAGGGAGGTGGTTGAATGAGCAGTTCTTC
12,NA,TRBV12-3/TRBV12-4,TRBJ1-5,NA,CASSLEYQPQHF,TGTGCCAGCAGTTTAGAGTATCAGCCCCAGCATTTT
13,NA,TRBV3-1,TRBJ2-4,few,CASSQSQINIQYF,TGTGCCAGCAGCCAATCCCAGATAAACATTCAGTACTTC
14,NA,TRBV20-1,TRBJ1-5,NA,CSASEGGGNQPQHF,TGCAGTGCTAGTGAAGGAGGGGGCAATCAGCCCCAGCATTTT
16,TRBD1,TRBV7-2,TRBJ1-2,few,CASSSRLGQGAYGYTF,TGTGCCAGCAGCTCAAGACTAGGGCAGGGGGCCTATGGCTACACCTTC
15,TRBD1,TRBV12-3/TRBV12-4,TRBJ2-2,NA,CASSLGQDLAGELFF,TGTGCCAGCAGTTTGGGACAGGATTTAGCCGGGGAGCTGTTTTTT
17,NA,TRBV6-2/TRBV6-3,TRBJ1-1,NA,CASSSRLRDGVGTEAFF,TGTGCCAGCAGTTCTCGATTACGGGACGGGGTGGGCACTGAAGCTTTCTTT
15,TRBD2,TRBV20-1,TRBJ2-3,NA,CSASPLAGDTDTQYF,TGCAGTGCTAGTCCCCTGGCGGGGGACACAGATACGCAGTATTTT
14,NA,TRBV7-2,TRBJ2-7,NA,CASSLARDTYEQYF,TGTGCCAGCAGCTTAGCCAGGGATACCTACGAGCAGTACTTC
12,TRBD1,TRBV12-3/TRBV12-4,TRBJ1-1,NA,CASRGDSLTAFF,TGTGCCAGCAGAGGGGACAGCCTAACGGCTTTCTTT
11,NA,TRBV6-5,TRBJ1-4,few,CASGNSEKLFF,TGTGCCAGCGGGAATAGTGAAAAACTGTTTTTT
17,NA,TRBV7-9,TRBJ2-1,few,CASDGGGASSSYNEQFF,TGTGCCAGCGACGGTGGGGGGGCGTCGAGCTCCTACAATGAGCAGTTCTTC
15,TRBD1,TRBV5-1,TRBJ1-3,NA,CASSLGDSSGNTIYF,TGCGCCAGCAGCTTGGGGGACAGCTCTGGAAACACCATATATTTT
15,NA,TRBV5-1,TRBJ2-3,NA,CASSLSTPGTDTQYF,TGCGCCAGCAGCTTGTCTACCCCTGGCACAGATACGCAGTATTTT
15,TRBD2,TRBV6-2/TRBV6-3,TRBJ2-1,many,CASLRSGGYYNEQFF,TGTGCCAGCTTGAGAAGCGGGGGATACTACAATGAGCAGTTCTTC
14,NA,TRBV6-5,TRBJ2-1,NA,CASSYVRARYEQFF,TGTGCCAGCAGTTACGTCAGGGCGAGGTATGAGCAGTTCTTC
13,TRBD1,TRBV20-1,TRBJ2-5,few,CSARRDRQETQYF,TGCAGTGCTAGACGGGACAGGCAAGAGACCCAGTACTTC
14,TRBD1,TRBV6-1,TRBJ1-2,many,CASSNRGSSPGYTF,TGTGCCAGCAGTAACAGGGGATCCAGCCCCGGCTACACCTTC